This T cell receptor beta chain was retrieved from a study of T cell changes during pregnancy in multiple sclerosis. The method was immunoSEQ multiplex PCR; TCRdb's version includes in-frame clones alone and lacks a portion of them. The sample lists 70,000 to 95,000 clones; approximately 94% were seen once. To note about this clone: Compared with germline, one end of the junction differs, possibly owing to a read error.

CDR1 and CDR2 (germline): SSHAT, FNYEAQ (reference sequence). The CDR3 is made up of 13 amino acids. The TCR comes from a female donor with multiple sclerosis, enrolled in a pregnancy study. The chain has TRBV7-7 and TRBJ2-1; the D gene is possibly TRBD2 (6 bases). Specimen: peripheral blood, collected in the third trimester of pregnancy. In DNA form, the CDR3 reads TGTGCTAGCAGCGCGGGGACCTACAATGAGCAGTTCTTC. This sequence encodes CASSAGTYNEQFF.